This record covers a single TCR beta chain. The antigen is unknown. The data derive from a study of T cell responses to AZD1222 COVID-19 vaccine. Study-level points and caveats: Receipt of two AZD1222 doses was followed by a rise in Spike-specific TCR breadth and depth.

Here immunoSEQ multiplex PCR was the method, and the copy in TCRdb shows in-frame clones only, minus some. This sample yields 180,000 or so clones, of which roughly 92% are seen a single time; approximately 0.58% belongs to the top ten. Trimming pared 7 bases from V and 0 bases from J, leaving 15 bases between. The CDR3 length is 15 residues. Germline V gene data show CDR1 as MDHEN and CDR2 as SYDVKM. The TCR was taken from an adult in good health. Source: peripheral blood, taken on day 0 of AZD1222 vaccination. The chain recombines TRBV28 with TRBJ1-1, with no clear D. This CDR3 reads CASNPSSEMNTEAFF. The CDR3 DNA follows: TGTGCCAGCAACCCTTCGTCGGAGATGAACACTGAAGCTTTCTTT. The full variable domain, rest sourced from reference TRBV28 and TRBJ1-1, is DVKVTQSSRYLVKRTGEKVFLECVQDMDHENMFWYRQDPGLGLRLIYFSYDVKMKEKGDIPEGYSVSREKKERFSLILESASTNQTSMYLCASNPSSEMNTEAFFGQGTRLTVV.